The rows below give T cell receptor beta chains drawn from one sample of a study of cytomegalovirus exposure and HLA in healthy donors. The method was immunoSEQ multiplex PCR; TCRdb's version includes in-frame clones alone and lacks a portion of them. The sample lists roughly 150,000 clones, around 75% seen once, with approximately 4.3% in the top ten. Source material: PBMCs. The receptors were gathered from a man between 60 and 75 years old in good health and CMV-seronegative. The CDR3 runs from the conserved cysteine through the conserved F or W. A D gene is named only where the DNA matches it firmly. The listing skips clone size in some rows; elsewhere it reads once, few, many or a size class.

>once|TRBJ1-1|TRBD1|TRBV10-3
TGTGCCATCAGTGGCCCCGGGACAGGGATTGAAGCTTTCTTT
CAISGPGTGIEAFF
>-|TRBJ2-1|TRBD2|TRBV5-1
TGCGCCAGCAGCCCCGGACTAGCGGGAAATGAGCAGTTCTTC
CASSPGLAGNEQFF
>-|TRBJ2-2|-|TRBV5-4
TGTGCCAGCACTCCCGGGCAGGGAAGGAACACCGGGGAGCTGTTTTTT
CASTPGQGRNTGELFF
>-|TRBJ1-2|-|TRBV5-4
TGTGCCAGCAGCTTGGAACCGGGAACGTATGGCTACACCTTC
CASSLEPGTYGYTF
>few|TRBJ2-1|-|TRBV18
TGTGCCAGCTCAGTCCGGACCAGGGACAATGAGCAGTTCTTC
CASSVRTRDNEQFF
>few|TRBJ1-5|-|TRBV6-5
TGTGCCAGCACATCGGGTAATCAGCCCCAGCATTTT
CASTSGNQPQHF
>-|TRBJ1-6|-|TRBV27
TGTGCCAGCACTCCTCACCGGGACACCGATTCACCCCTCCACTTT
CASTPHRDTDSPLHF
>few|TRBJ1-6|-|TRBV6-4
TGTGCCAGCAGTGAATTTCAGAATTCACCCCTCCACTTT
CASSEFQNSPLHF
>-|TRBJ1-2|-|TRBV29-1
TGCAGCGTTGATGGCCGGACAAACTATGGCTACACCTTC
CSVDGRTNYGYTF
>-|TRBJ1-2|TRBD1|TRBV5-4
TGTGCCAGCAGCGGGGACAGGGGGGGAGATGGCTACACCTTC
CASSGDRGGDGYTF
>-|TRBJ2-6|TRBD1|TRBV7-7
TGTGCCCTTCTTGCAGGGGGATCTGGGGCCAACGTCCTGACTTTC
CALLAGGSGANVLTF
>-|TRBJ2-3|TRBD1|TRBV6-4
TGTGCCAGCAGTTTAGACGGGACAGACGTGGATACGCAGTATTTT
CASSLDGTDVDTQYF
>-|TRBJ2-5|-|TRBV7-6
TGTGCCAGCAGCTTAGGCCTGGGGACACACCAAGAGACCCAGTACTTC
CASSLGLGTHQETQYF
>-|TRBJ2-1|TRBD2|TRBV11-2
TGTGCCAGCAGCTTAGATAAGGGGACTAGCAATGAGCAGTTCTTC
CASSLDKGTSNEQFF
>-|TRBJ1-1|TRBD1|TRBV2
TGTGCCAGCAGCCGCCGACAGGGGACCACTGAAGCTTTCTTT
CASSRRQGTTEAFF
>-|TRBJ1-5|-|TRBV19
TGTGCCAGTAGTATCGGGTTCCGTAATAGCAATCAGCCCCAGCATTTT
CASSIGFRNSNQPQHF
>-|TRBJ2-7|TRBD2|TRBV30
TGTGCCTGGTCGACAGGGTCTAGCGGGAGGGATGAGCAGTACTTC
CAWSTGSSGRDEQYF
>-|TRBJ2-7|-|TRBV9
TGTGCCAGCAGCGTACAGTCAGGCTCCTACGAGCAGCACTTC
CASSVQSGSYEQHF
>-|TRBJ2-3|TRBD1|TRBV29-1
TGCAGCGTTGGGGGACAGGGGTTTGCAGATACGCAGTATTTT
CSVGGQGFADTQYF
>few|TRBJ1-5|-|TRBV19
TGTGCCAGTATCCCGACGACCGGGGGGATCGGCAATCAGCCCCAGCATTTT
CASIPTTGGIGNQPQHF
>-|TRBJ2-6|TRBD1|TRBV11-2
TGTGCCAGCAGGGGAAACAGGGGCTCTGGGGCCAACGTCCTGACTTTC
CASRGNRGSGANVLTF
>-|TRBJ2-5|TRBD1|TRBV19
TGTGCCAGTAGTATAGGGCAGGGGGCCGGAGAGACCCAGTACTTC
CASSIGQGAGETQYF
>-|TRBJ2-2|TRBD1|TRBV19
TGTGCCAGTAGTATGAGTCAGGGGGCCGGGGAGCTGTTTTTT
CASSMSQGAGELFF
>-|TRBJ2-5|TRBD2|TRBV5-1
TGCGCCAGCAGCTTCAGCGGGGTGCAAGAGACCCAGTACTTC
CASSFSGVQETQYF
>-|TRBJ2-5|-|TRBV28
TGTGCCAGCCCGCAAAGGGGCTGGCAAGAGACCCAGTACTTC
CASPQRGWQETQYF
>-|TRBJ2-7|-|TRBV7-2
TGTGCCAGCAGCCCCTCCCCGCTAGGTGAGCAGTACTTC
CASSPSPLGEQYF
>-|TRBJ2-7|TRBD2|TRBV10-3
TGTGCCATCAGGGCAGCACTAGCGCCTACCTACGAGCAGTACTTC
CAIRAALAPTYEQYF
>-|TRBJ2-5|TRBD2|TRBV29-1
TGCAGCGGGGGAGGGGCGGGGGAGACCCAGTACTTC
CSGGGAGETQYF
>-|TRBJ2-5|TRBD1|TRBV7-2
TGTGCCAGCAGCTTAGGACAGGGGCCGTCTGAAGAGACCCAGTACTTC
CASSLGQGPSEETQYF
>-|TRBJ2-2|-|TRBV5-4
TGTGCCAGCGGGGGGGGCGGGAACACCGGGGAGCTGTTTTTT
CASGGGGNTGELFF
>-|TRBJ1-1|-|TRBV9
TGTGCCAGCAAGGGGCAGGACACTGAAGCTTTCTTT
CASKGQDTEAFF
>-|TRBJ2-5|-|TRBV5-6
TGTGCCAGCAGCTGGCAGGTCCAAGAGACCCAGTACTTC
CASSWQVQETQYF
>few|TRBJ2-5|TRBD1|TRBV9
TGTGCCAGCAGCGTAGCGGGGACAGGGGAAGAGACCCAGTACTTC
CASSVAGTGEETQYF
>-|TRBJ1-4|-|TRBV18
TGTGCCAGCTCACCGGCCCTTGTCTTGAGGGAAAAACTGTTTTTT
CASSPALVLREKLFF
>-|TRBJ2-3|-|TRBV7-2
TGTGCCAGCAGCCCGCTTAGCCCGGGGGATACGCAGTATTTT
CASSPLSPGDTQYF
>-|TRBJ1-5|-|TRBV27
TGTGCCAGCAGTTTTTCGGGGTATCAGCCCCAGCATTTT
CASSFSGYQPQHF
>-|TRBJ1-1|-|TRBV20-1
TGCAGTGCTATTCCGGGAACTGAAGCTTTCTTT
CSAIPGTEAFF
>few|TRBJ1-2|-|TRBV7-9
TGTGCCAGCAGCAGGGGGAACAACGGCTACACCTTC
CASSRGNNGYTF
>-|TRBJ2-7|TRBD2|TRBV10-2
TGCGCCAGCAGTGAGTCGCCTAGCGGGAACTACGAGCAGTACTTC
CASSESPSGNYEQYF